Sequencing of this T cell receptor (beta chain) was carried out in a study of cytomegalovirus exposure and HLA in healthy donors. A multiplex PCR was run with 60 Vbeta primers and 13 Jbeta primers. Repertoires were generated with immunoSEQ multiplex PCR, while TCRdb's copy carries only in-frame clones and drops some. In all, the sample yields tens of thousands of clones. As regards this clone: No antigen is known for it.

Study-level findings and limits: Among the most significant clusters, several appeared linked to common viral pathogens in a later analysis. Researchers counted roughly 150 TCR beta chains as cytomegalovirus-associated. An analysis was carried out later, and it reportedly showed fewer N-insertions in an Asian-associated ancestry cluster than the 666-donor mean.

The TCR was taken from a male donor in good health and CMV-seronegative. The sample taken for sequencing was PBMCs.

In DNA, the CDR3 is TGTGCCAGTAGTATAGGGGGGCCGTATGGCTACACCTTC. Amino acids: CASSIGGPYGYTF. The V call is TRBV19, the J call TRBJ1-2; D is perhaps TRBD1 (6 bases). This CDR3 spans 13 amino acids. The V end was cut by 1 base, the J end by 5 bases, with 8 bases between. Per the germline V gene, CDR1 is LNHDA and CDR2 is SQIVND (reference sequence).